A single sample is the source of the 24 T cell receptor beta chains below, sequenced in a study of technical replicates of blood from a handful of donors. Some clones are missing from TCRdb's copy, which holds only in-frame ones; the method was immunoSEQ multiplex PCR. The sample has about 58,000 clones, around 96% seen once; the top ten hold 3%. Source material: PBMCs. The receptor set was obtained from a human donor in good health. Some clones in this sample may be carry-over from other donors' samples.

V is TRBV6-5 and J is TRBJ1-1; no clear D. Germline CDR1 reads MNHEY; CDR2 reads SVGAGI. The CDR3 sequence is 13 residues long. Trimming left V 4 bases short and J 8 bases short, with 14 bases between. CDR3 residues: CASSWSLRSEAFF. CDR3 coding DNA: TGTGCCAGCAGTTGGTCTCTCCGGTCGGAAGCTTTCTTT.

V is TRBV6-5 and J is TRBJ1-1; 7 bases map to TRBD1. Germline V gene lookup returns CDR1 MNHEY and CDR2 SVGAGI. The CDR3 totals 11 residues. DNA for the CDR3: TGTGCGTCCAGGGGGATGTCTGAAGCTTTCTTT. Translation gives CASRGMSEAFF.

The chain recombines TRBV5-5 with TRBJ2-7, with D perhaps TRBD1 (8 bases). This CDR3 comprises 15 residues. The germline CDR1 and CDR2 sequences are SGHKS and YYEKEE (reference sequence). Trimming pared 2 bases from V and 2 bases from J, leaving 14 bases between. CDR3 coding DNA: TGTGCCAGCAGCTTACAGGGGGGGGAAACCTACGAGCAGTACTTC. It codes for CASSLQGGETYEQYF.

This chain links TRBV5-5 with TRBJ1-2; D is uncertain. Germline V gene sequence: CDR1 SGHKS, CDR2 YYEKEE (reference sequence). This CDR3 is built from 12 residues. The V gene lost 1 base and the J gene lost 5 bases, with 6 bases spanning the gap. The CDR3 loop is CASSLTGYGYTF. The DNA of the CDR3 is TGTGCCAGCAGCTTGACGGGTTATGGCTACACCTTC.

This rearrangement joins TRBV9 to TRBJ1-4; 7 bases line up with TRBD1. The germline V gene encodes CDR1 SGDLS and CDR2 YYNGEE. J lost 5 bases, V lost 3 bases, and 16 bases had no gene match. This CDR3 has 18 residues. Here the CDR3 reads CASSGPGQSVGVNEKLFF. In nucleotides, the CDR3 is TGTGCCAGCAGCGGACCGGGACAGTCGGTTGGGGTAAATGAAAAACTGTTTTTT.

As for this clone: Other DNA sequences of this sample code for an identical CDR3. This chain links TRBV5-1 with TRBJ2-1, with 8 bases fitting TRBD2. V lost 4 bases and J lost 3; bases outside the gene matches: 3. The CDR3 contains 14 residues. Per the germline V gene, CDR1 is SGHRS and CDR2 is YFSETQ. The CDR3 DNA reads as TGCGCCAGCAGCGCGAGCGGGGGCTACAATGAGCAGTTCTTC. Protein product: CASSASGGYNEQFF. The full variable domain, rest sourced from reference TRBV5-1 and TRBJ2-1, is KAGVTQTPRYLIKTRGQQVTLSCSPISGHRSVSWYQQTPGQGLQFLFEYFSETQRNKGNFPGRFSGRQFSNSRSEMNVSTLELGDSALYLCASSASGGYNEQFFGPGTRLTVL.

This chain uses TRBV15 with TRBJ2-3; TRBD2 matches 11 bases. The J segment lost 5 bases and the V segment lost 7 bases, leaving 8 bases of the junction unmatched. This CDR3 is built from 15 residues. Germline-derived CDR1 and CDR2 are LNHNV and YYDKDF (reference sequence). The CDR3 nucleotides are TGTGCCACCATCAAGGGACTAGCGGCGGGAGATACGCAGTATTTT. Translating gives CATIKGLAAGDTQYF.

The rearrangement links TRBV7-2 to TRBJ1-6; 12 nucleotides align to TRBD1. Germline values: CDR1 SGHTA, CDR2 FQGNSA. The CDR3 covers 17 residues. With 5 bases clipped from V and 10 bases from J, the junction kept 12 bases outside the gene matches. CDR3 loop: CASSPGTGGLRLSPLHF. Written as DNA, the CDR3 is TGTGCCAGCAGCCCCGGGACAGGGGGCCTCCGCTTGTCACCCCTCCACTTT.

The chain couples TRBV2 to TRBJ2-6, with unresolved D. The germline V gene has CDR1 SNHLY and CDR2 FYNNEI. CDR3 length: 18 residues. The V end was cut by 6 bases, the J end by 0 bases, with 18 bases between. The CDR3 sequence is CASRGIYSQSSGANVLTF. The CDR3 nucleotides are TGTGCCAGCAGGGGTATTTACAGCCAAAGCTCTGGGGCCAACGTCCTGACTTTC.

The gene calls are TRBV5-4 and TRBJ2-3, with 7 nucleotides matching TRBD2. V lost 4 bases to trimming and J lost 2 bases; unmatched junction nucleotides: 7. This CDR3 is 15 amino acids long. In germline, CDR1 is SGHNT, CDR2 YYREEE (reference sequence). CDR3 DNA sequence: TGTGCCAGCAGCCCGGCGGGGGTCCTCACAGATACGCAGTATTTT. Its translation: CASSPAGVLTDTQYF.

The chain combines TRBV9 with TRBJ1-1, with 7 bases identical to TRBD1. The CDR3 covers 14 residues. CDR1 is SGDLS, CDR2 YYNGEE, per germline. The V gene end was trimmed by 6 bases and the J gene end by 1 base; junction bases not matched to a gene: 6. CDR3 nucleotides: TGTGCCAGCAACAAGGGGGCAGGGAACACTGAAGCTTTCTTT. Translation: CASNKGAGNTEAFF.

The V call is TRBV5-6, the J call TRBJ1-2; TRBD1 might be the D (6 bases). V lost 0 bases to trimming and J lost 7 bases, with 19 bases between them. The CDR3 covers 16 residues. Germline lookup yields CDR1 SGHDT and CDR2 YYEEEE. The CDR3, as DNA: TGTGCCAGCAGCTTGGTCCCCGGACAGTCTTCGAGTGGCTACACCTTC. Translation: CASSLVPGQSSSGYTF.

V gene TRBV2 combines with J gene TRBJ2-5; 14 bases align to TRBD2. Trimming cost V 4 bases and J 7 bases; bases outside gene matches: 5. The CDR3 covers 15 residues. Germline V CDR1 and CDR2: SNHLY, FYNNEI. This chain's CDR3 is CASSGLAGGLRTQYF. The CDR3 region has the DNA TGTGCCAGCAGTGGACTAGCGGGGGGGCTTAGGACCCAGTACTTC.

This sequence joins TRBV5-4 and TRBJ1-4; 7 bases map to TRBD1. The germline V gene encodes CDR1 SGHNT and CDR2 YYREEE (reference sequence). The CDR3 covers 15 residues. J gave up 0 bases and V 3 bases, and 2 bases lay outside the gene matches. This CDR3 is CASSWQGATNEKLFF. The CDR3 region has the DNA TGTGCCAGCAGCTGGCAGGGGGCAACTAATGAAAAACTGTTTTTT.

CDR3 protein: CAWTPGRTGELFF. CDR3 bases: TGTGCCTGGACTCCTGGGAGAACCGGGGAGCTGTTTTTT. The genes are TRBV30 and TRBJ2-2; the D gene is possibly TRBD2 (5 bases). Germline CDR1 and CDR2: GTSNPN and SVGIG (reference sequence). This CDR3 contains 13 residues. V gave up 4 bases and J gave up 5 bases, with 11 bases separating them.

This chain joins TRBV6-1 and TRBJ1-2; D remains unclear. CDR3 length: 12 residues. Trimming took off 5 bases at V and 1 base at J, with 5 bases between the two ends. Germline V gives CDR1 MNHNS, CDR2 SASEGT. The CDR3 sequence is CASSQINYGYTF. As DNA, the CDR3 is TGTGCCAGCAGTCAGATTAACTATGGCTACACCTTC.

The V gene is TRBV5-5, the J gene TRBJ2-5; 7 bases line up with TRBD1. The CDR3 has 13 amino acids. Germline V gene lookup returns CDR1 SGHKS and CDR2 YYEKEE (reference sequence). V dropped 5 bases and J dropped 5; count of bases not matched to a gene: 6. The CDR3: CASSPTGLETQYF. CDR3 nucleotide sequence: TGTGCCAGCAGTCCGACAGGGTTGGAGACCCAGTACTTC.

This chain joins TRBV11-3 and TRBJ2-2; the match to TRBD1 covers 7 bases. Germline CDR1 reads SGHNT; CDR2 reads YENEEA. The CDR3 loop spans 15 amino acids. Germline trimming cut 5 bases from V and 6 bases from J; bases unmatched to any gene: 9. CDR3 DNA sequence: TGTGCCAGCAGCCTCCAAGGGGGCGGTGCCGGGGAGCTGTTTTTT. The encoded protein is CASSLQGGGAGELFF.

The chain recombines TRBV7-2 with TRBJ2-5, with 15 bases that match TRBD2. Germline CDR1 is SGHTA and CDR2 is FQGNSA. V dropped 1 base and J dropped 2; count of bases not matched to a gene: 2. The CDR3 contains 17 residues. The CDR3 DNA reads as TGTGCCAGCAGCTTAGTTGGGACTAGCGGGGGGCAAGAGACCCAGTACTTC. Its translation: CASSLVGTSGGQETQYF. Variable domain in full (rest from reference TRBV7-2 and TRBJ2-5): GAGVSQSPSNKVTEKGKDVELRCDPISGHTALYWYRQSLGQGLEFLIYFQGNSAPDKSGLPSDRFSAERTGGSVSTLTIQRTQQEDSAVYLCASSLVGTSGGQETQYFGPGTRLLVL.

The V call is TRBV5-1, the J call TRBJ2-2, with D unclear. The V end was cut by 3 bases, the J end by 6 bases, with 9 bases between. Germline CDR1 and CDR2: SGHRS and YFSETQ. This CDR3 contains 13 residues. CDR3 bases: TGCGCCAGCAGCTCCCTGGAGCCCGGGGAGCTGTTTTTT. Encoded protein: CASSSLEPGELFF.

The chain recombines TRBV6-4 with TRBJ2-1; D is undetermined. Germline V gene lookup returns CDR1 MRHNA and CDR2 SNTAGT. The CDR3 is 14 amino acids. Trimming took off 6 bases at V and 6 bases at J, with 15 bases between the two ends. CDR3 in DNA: TGTGCCAGCAGCATGGAAGTTTCGGGCAATGAGCAGTTCTTC. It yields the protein CASSMEVSGNEQFF.

CDR3 DNA: TGCGCCAGCAGCCAAGGCTATGCTAGCGGGGGGTACAATGAGCAGTTCTTC. The encoded protein is CASSQGYASGGYNEQFF. V is TRBV4-3 and J is TRBJ2-1; the match to TRBD2 covers 11 bases. The V gene end was trimmed by 1 base and the J gene end by 4 bases; junction bases not matched to a gene: 6. Per germline, CDR1 LGHNA and CDR2 YSLEER. The CDR3 totals 17 residues.

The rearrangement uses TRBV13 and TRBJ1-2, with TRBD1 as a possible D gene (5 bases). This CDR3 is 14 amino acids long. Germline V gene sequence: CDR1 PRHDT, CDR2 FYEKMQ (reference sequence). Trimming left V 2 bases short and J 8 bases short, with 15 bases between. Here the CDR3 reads CASSLHSLQGGYTF. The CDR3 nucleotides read TGTGCCAGCAGCTTACACTCTCTCCAGGGCGGCTACACCTTC.

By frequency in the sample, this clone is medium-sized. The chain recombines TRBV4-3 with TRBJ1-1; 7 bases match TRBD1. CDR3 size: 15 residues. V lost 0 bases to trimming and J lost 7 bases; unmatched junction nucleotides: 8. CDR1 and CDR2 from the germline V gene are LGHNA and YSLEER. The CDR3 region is CASSQDRAAGGEAFF. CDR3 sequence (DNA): TGCGCCAGCAGCCAAGATCGCGCGGCAGGGGGTGAAGCTTTCTTT.